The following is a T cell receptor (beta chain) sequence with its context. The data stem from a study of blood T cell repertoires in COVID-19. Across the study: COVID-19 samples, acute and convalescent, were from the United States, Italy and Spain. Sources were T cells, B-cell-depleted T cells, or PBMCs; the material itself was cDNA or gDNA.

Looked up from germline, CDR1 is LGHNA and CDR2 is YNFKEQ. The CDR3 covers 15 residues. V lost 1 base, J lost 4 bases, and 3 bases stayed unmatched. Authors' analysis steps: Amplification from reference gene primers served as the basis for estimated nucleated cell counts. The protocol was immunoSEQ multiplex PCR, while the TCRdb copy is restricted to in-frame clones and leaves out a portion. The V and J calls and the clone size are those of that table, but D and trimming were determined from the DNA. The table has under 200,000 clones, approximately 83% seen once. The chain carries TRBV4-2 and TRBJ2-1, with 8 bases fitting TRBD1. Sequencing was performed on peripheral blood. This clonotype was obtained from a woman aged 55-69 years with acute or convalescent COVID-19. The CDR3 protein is CASSQVGTGYNEQFF. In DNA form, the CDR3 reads TGTGCCAGCAGCCAAGTCGGGACAGGTTACAATGAGCAGTTCTTC.